The rows below give T cell receptor beta chains drawn from one sample of a study of T cell responses to AZD1222 COVID-19 vaccine. Sequenced by immunoSEQ multiplex PCR; TCRdb stores in-frame clones only, minus some. This sample yields 75,000 to 95,000 clones, of which around 90% are seen a single time; 3.5% to 5% belongs to the top ten. The material sequenced was peripheral blood, taken on day 0 of AZD1222 vaccination. The receptors come from an adult in good health. CDR3s include the opening cysteine and the closing phenylalanine or tryptophan. Fields, in order: J gene, clone size, V gene, D gene, CDR3 DNA, CDR3 protein. D genes are given only for firm matches. Clone size appears in some rows only: once, few, many, or a class for an expanded clone.

TRBJ2-2,.,TRBV19,TRBD2,TGTGCCAGTAACCTCCTAGCGGGGATGACCGGGGAGCTGTTTTTT,CASNLLAGMTGELFF
TRBJ2-1,.,TRBV11-2,TRBD2,TGTGCCAGCAGCTTAGGGGCGGGAGCCGCTGGTGGCGAGCAGTTCTTC,CASSLGAGAAGGEQFF
TRBJ1-1,.,TRBV12-3/TRBV12-4,TRBD1,TGTGCCAGCAGTTTTGGACAGGGGACTGAAGCTTTCTTT,CASSFGQGTEAFF
TRBJ2-2,once,TRBV6-5,.,TGTGCCAGCAGTTACTCCCCGACCGGGGAGCTGTTTTTT,CASSYSPTGELFF
TRBJ2-3,once,TRBV5-1,.,TGCGCCAGCAGCTTGTGGCGGGGCGACACAGATACGCAGTATTTT,CASSLWRGDTDTQYF
TRBJ1-3,.,TRBV24-1,TRBD1,TGTGCCACCAGTGATACGAGCAGGGGGAACACCATATATTTT,CATSDTSRGNTIYF
TRBJ1-2,.,TRBV19,TRBD1,TGTGCCAGTAGTAACCGACAGGGGGCCCGAGGCTACACCTTC,CASSNRQGARGYTF
TRBJ1-5,once,TRBV6-5,.,TGTGCCAGCATTACTCGACAGGGCAATCAGCCCCAGCATTTT,CASITRQGNQPQHF
TRBJ1-5,.,TRBV3-1/TRBV3-2,.,TGTGCCAGCAGCCAAGACCCTAATCAGCCCCAGCATTTT,CASSQDPNQPQHF
TRBJ2-1,.,TRBV11-2,TRBD2,TGTGCCAGCAGCTTATTAATTGGCGGGAGGGATTACAATGAGCAGTTCTTC,CASSLLIGGRDYNEQFF
TRBJ2-7,.,TRBV27,.,TGTGCCAGCACCCAGGCGGGCTCCTACGAGCAGTACTTC,CASTQAGSYEQYF
TRBJ1-1,.,TRBV11-3,.,TGTGCCAGCAGCTTAGGGATAGGGATGAACACTGAAGCTTTCTTT,CASSLGIGMNTEAFF
TRBJ1-6,.,TRBV6-5,.,TGTGCCAGCCAGGGGCCTGATAATTCACCCCTCCACTTT,CASQGPDNSPLHF
TRBJ2-2,once,TRBV24-1,.,TGTGCCACCAGTGACTCCCAGGGGAGGGACGGGGAGCTGTTTTTT,CATSDSQGRDGELFF
TRBJ1-3,.,TRBV25-1,.,TGTGCCAGCAGTGAATATACCCCTGGAAACACCATATATTTT,CASSEYTPGNTIYF
TRBJ1-5,.,TRBV6-2/TRBV6-3,.,TGTGCCAGCAGTTGGAACAGGGACTTCCAGCCCCAGCATTTT,CASSWNRDFQPQHF
TRBJ2-5,once,TRBV13,.,TGTGCCAGCAGCCCACCCCCCATCGGGGAGACCCAGTACTTC,CASSPPPIGETQYF
TRBJ2-7,.,TRBV27,TRBD1,TGTGCCAGCAGTTTTCACCAAGCCGGGACAGGGTCCGTCAGTGTCTCCTACGAGCAGTACTTC,CASSFHQAGTGSVSVSYEQYF
TRBJ2-3,.,TRBV7-9,.,TGTGCCAGCAGCCCGGGGCCAGAGGCAGATACGCAGTATTTT,CASSPGPEADTQYF
TRBJ2-5,.,TRBV14,.,TGTGCCAGCAGCCGAACCCCTGGACTGGCATGGGAGACCCAGTACTTC,CASSRTPGLAWETQYF
TRBJ2-1,.,TRBV11-1,.,TGTGCCAGCAGCCTACTCCGCAATGAGCAGTTCTTC,CASSLLRNEQFF
TRBJ2-7,.,TRBV3-1/TRBV3-2,TRBD2,TGTGCCAGCAGCCAAGATCATGGACTAGCGCCGCCGAGCTCCTACGAGCAGTACTTC,CASSQDHGLAPPSSYEQYF
TRBJ2-7,.,TRBV5-1,TRBD1,TGCGCCAGCAGCTTAGGGACAGGGCAAGTTTACGAGCAGTACTTC,CASSLGTGQVYEQYF
TRBJ2-1,.,TRBV24-1,TRBD1,TGTGCCACCAGTGATAAGGGACAGGAAAATGAGCAGTTCTTC,CATSDKGQENEQFF
TRBJ1-2,.,TRBV5-1,.,TGCGCCAGCAGCTCCTCCGGGAGTCAGAGGGACTATGGCTACACCTTC,CASSSSGSQRDYGYTF
TRBJ1-2,.,TRBV24-1,TRBD1,TGTGCCACCAGTGAGACAGGGGAAAGTAACTATGGCTACACCTTC,CATSETGESNYGYTF
TRBJ1-4,.,TRBV7-2,.,TGTGCCAGCAGCCCGCACCTTACTAATGAAAAACTGTTTTTT,CASSPHLTNEKLFF
TRBJ2-1,once,TRBV6-5,.,TGTGCCAGCAGATACAGCGACTACAATGAGCAGTTCTTC,CASRYSDYNEQFF
TRBJ2-5,once,TRBV5-1,.,TGCGCCAGCAGCTTTGGACGCCTCCAAGAGACCCAGTACTTC,CASSFGRLQETQYF
TRBJ2-7,once,TRBV28,.,TGTGCCAGCAGCCCCCCCCCGACTGGCGAGCAGTACTTC,CASSPPPTGEQYF
TRBJ2-1,.,TRBV7-2,TRBD2,TGTGCCAGCAGCTTAGGTAGCGGGAGTAGCTATGAGCAGTTCTTC,CASSLGSGSSYEQFF
TRBJ2-2,.,TRBV5-1,.,TGCGCCAGCAGCTTGAGGAGCTGGGACACCGGGGAGCTGTTTTTT,CASSLRSWDTGELFF
TRBJ2-1,once,TRBV3-1/TRBV3-2,TRBD2,TGTGCCAGCAGCCAAGAAATCTCGGGAGCGGGAGGGCCCTATGAGCAGTTCTTC,CASSQEISGAGGPYEQFF
TRBJ2-5,.,TRBV15,.,TGTGCCACCAGCATTCCAGAGACCCAGTACTTC,CATSIPETQYF
TRBJ2-2,.,TRBV2,.,TGTGCCCTGAGAAGGGGTTCCGACACCGGGGAGCTGTTTTTT,CALRRGSDTGELFF
TRBJ1-5,.,TRBV5-1,.,TGCGCCAGCAGCGCGATGAGTGGGCAGCCCCAGCATTTT,CASSAMSGQPQHF
TRBJ1-2,.,TRBV7-8,TRBD1,TGTGCCAGCAGCTTAGTTTTGGTCTGGGACAGGGATAGTGGCTACACCTTC,CASSLVLVWDRDSGYTF
TRBJ2-7,.,TRBV7-6,TRBD2,TGTGCCAGCAGCTTAGGGGGACTAAGCGGGACCCACGAGCAGTACTTC,CASSLGGLSGTHEQYF
TRBJ1-1,.,TRBV5-4,.,TGTGCCAGCAGCCTGGCCCAGGCGGGCACTGAAGCTTTCTTT,CASSLAQAGTEAFF
TRBJ1-4,.,TRBV7-8,.,TGTGCCAGCAGCTTAGAGTTCAGGGGAGTCAGGGAAAAACTGTTTTTT,CASSLEFRGVREKLFF
TRBJ2-3,.,TRBV28,.,TGTGCCAGCAGTCTTTACTCAGATACGCAGTATTTT,CASSLYSDTQYF
TRBJ2-7,.,TRBV6-5,TRBD1,TGTGCCAGCAACCCAAGGACAGGGACCTACGAGCAGTACTTC,CASNPRTGTYEQYF